This TCR beta chain was documented in a study of breast tumors, draining lymph nodes, adjacent tissues. The V and J ends lost 6 bases and 1 base respectively, with 10 bases between them. CDR1 and CDR2 (germline): LNHDA, SQIVND (reference sequence). The CDR3 has 13 residues. Samples came from axillary lymph nodes draining the breast cancer. This clonotype showed up many times. TCRdb processed the multiplex PCR reads anew with MiXCR; each CDR3 protein has one entry. This repertoire shows under 150,000 distinct CDR3 sequences, less than 20% found once; its top ten account for under 4.5%. The chain joins TRBV19 to TRBJ2-7; D is unclear. The TCR originated in a female donor with breast cancer. Some clones in this sample may be carry-over from other donors' samples. Specimen: axillary lymph node tissue. CDR3: CASRATASYEQYF. In nucleotides, the CDR3 is TGTGCCAGTAGGGCCACGGCTTCCTACGAGCAGTACTTC.